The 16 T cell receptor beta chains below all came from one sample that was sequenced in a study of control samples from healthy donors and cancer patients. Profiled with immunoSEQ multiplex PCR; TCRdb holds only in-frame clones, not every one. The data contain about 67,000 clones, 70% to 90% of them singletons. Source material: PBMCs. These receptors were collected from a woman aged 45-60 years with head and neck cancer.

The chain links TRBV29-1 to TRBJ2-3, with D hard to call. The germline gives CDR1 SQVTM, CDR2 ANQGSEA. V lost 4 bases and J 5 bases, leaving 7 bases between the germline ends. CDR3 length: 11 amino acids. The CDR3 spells CSVVSGDTQYF. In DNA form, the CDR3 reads TGCAGCGTTGTGTCCGGAGATACGCAGTATTTT.

This CDR3 reads CSVPLGDRGEQYF. DNA of the CDR3: TGCAGCGTGCCATTAGGGGACAGGGGCGAGCAGTACTTC. This chain links TRBV29-1 with TRBJ2-7, with 10 bases that match TRBD1. Trimming cost V 6 bases and J 6 bases; bases outside gene matches: 8. Germline CDR1 and CDR2: SQVTM and ANQGSEA. CDR3 size: 13 residues.

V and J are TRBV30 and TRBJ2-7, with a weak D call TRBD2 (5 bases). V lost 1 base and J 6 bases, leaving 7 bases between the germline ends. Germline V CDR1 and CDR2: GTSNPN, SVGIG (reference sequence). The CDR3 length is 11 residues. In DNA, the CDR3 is TGTGCCTGGAGTGAGGGAGTCGAGCAGTACTTC. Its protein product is CAWSEGVEQYF.

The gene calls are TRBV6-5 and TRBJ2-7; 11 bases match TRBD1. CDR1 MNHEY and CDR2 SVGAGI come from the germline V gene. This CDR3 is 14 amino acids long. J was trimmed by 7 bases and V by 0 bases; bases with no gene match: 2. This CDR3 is CASSYSGQGEEQYF. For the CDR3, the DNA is TGTGCCAGCAGTTACTCGGGACAGGGGGAAGAGCAGTACTTC.

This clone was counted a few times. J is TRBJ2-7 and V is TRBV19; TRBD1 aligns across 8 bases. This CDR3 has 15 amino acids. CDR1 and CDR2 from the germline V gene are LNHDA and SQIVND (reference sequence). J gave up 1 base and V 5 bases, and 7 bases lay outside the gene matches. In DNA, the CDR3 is TGTGCCAGTAGTCCACGGACAGGGTGGTCCTACGAGCAGTACTTC. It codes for CASSPRTGWSYEQYF.

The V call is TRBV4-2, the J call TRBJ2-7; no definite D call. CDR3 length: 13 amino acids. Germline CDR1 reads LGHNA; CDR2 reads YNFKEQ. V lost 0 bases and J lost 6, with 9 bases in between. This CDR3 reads CASSQDRAGEQYF. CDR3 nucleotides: TGTGCCAGCAGCCAAGATAGGGCCGGCGAGCAGTACTTC.

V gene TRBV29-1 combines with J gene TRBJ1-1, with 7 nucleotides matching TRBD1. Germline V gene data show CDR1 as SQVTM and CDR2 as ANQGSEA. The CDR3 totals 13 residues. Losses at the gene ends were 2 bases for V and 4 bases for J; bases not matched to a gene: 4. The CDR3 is CSVERGQGTEAFF. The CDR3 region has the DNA TGCAGCGTTGAAAGGGGGCAGGGCACTGAAGCTTTCTTT.

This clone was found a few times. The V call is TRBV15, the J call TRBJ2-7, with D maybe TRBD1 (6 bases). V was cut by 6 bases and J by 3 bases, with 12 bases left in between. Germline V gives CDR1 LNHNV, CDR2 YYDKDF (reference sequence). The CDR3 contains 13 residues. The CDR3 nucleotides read TGTGCCACCAGTGAGGGGGAGAGCTACGAGCAGTACTTC. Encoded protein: CATSEGESYEQYF.

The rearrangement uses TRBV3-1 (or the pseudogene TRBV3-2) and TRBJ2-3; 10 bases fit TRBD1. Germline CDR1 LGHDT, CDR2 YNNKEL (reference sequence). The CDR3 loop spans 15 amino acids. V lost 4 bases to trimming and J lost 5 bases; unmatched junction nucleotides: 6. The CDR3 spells CASSLRTGGRDTQYF. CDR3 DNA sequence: TGTGCCAGCAGCCTACGGACAGGGGGGAGAGATACGCAGTATTTT.

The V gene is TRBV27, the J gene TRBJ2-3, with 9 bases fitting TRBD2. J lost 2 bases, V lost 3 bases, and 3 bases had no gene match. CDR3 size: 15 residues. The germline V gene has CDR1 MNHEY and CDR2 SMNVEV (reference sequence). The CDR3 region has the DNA TGTGCCAGCAGTTTGAGCGGGGGGACCACAGATACGCAGTATTTT. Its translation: CASSLSGGTTDTQYF.

CDR3 residues: CASGDTQYF. CDR3 nucleotides: TGTGCCAGCGGAGATACGCAGTATTTT. V gene TRBV28 combines with J gene TRBJ2-3; the D is unclear. This CDR3 region has 9 residues. Looked up from germline, CDR1 is MDHEN and CDR2 is SYDVKM. Trimming shortened V by 8 bases and J by 5 bases, and 2 bases separated the two germline ends.

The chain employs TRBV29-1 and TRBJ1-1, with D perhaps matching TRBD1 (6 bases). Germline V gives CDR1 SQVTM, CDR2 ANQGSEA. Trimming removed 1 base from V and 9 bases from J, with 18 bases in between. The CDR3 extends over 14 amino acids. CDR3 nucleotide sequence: TGCAGCGTTGAAGGCCGGGGTAGGAGGGGGAAAGCTTTCTTT. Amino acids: CSVEGRGRRGKAFF.

CDR3: CASSIGIRSGEHNAQYF. CDR3 nucleotides: TGTGCCAGCAGTATCGGGATTCGTAGCGGGGAACACAATGCGCAGTATTTT. The V call is TRBV7-8, the J call TRBJ2-3, with 8 bases lining up with TRBD2. This CDR3 is built from 17 residues. Losses at the gene ends were 6 bases for V and 10 bases for J; bases not matched to a gene: 21. The germline CDR1 and CDR2 sequences are SGHVS and FQNEAQ.

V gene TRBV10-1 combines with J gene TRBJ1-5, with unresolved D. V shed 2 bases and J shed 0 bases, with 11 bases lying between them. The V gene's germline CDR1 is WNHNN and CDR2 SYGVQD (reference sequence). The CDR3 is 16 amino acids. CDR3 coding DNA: TGCGCCAGCAGTGAGCTATGGATTATTAGCAATCAGCCCCAGCATTTT. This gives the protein CASSELWIISNQPQHF.

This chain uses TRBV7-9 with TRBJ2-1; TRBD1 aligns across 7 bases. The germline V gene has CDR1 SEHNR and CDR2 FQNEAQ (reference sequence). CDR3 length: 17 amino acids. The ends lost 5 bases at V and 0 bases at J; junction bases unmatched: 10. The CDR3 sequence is CASSPKRRDSSYNEQFF. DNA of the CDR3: TGTGCCAGCAGCCCCAAGCGCCGGGACAGCTCCTACAATGAGCAGTTCTTC.

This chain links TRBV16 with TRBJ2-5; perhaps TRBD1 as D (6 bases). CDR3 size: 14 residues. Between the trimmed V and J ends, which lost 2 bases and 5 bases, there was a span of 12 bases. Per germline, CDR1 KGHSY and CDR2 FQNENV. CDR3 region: CASSQQGRGETQYF. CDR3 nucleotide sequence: TGTGCCAGCAGCCAACAGGGGAGAGGGGAGACCCAGTACTTC.